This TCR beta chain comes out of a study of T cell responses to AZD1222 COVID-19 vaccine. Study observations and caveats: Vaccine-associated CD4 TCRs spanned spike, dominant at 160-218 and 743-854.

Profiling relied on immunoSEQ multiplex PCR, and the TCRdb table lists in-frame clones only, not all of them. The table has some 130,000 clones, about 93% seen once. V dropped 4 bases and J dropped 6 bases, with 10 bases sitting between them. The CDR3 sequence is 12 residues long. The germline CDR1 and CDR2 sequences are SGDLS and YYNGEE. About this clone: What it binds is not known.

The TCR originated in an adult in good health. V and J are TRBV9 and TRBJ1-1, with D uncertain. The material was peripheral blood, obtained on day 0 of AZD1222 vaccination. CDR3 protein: CASSPGNSEAFF. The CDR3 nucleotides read TGTGCCAGCAGCCCCGGTAATTCTGAAGCTTTCTTT.